The rows below give T cell receptor beta chains drawn from one sample of a study of cytomegalovirus exposure and HLA in healthy donors. Assay used: immunoSEQ multiplex PCR; TCRdb lists only in-frame clones, some missing. The data show some 140,000 clones, with approximately 86% seen just once and approximately 20% held by the top ten. Input material: PBMCs. Receptors originate from a man younger than 30 in good health and CMV-seropositive. Each CDR3 is given with its conserved first and last residue. Fields, in order: CDR3 protein, CDR3 DNA, J gene, D gene, V gene, clone size. The D gene is left open where the match is weak. Clone sizes are given selectively: once, few, many, or a class where the clone is expanded.

CDR3: CASRTSGGRSYEQYF
DNA: TGTGCCAGCAGGACTAGCGGGGGCCGATCCTACGAGCAGTACTTC
J: TRBJ2-7
D: TRBD2
V: TRBV2
size: NA

CDR3: CASSAGGPYEQYF
DNA: TGTGCCAGCTCTGCGGGCGGGCCCTACGAGCAGTACTTC
J: TRBJ2-7
D: NA
V: TRBV7-6
size: NA

CDR3: CASSADRSYTF
DNA: TGTGCCAGCAGTGCCGACAGGAGCTACACCTTC
J: TRBJ1-2
D: NA
V: TRBV2
size: few

CDR3: CASSRGYEQYF
DNA: TGTGCCAGCAGTCGGGGCTACGAGCAGTACTTC
J: TRBJ2-7
D: NA
V: TRBV2
size: NA

CDR3: CASSLAGGLTYNEQFF
DNA: TGTGCCAGCAGCTTAGCCGGGGGGCTTACCTACAATGAGCAGTTCTTC
J: TRBJ2-1
D: NA
V: TRBV7-2
size: NA

CDR3: CASSLAVAGPYEQYF
DNA: TGTGCCAGCAGCTTAGCCGTGGCGGGACCCTACGAGCAGTACTTC
J: TRBJ2-7
D: NA
V: TRBV11-2
size: NA

CDR3: CASSQVRGTMNTEAFF
DNA: TGTGCCAGCAGCCAAGTCCGGGGAACAATGAACACTGAAGCTTTCTTT
J: TRBJ1-1
D: NA
V: TRBV14
size: NA

CDR3: CASREQTGANYGYTF
DNA: TGTGCCAGCAGGGAACAGACAGGGGCGAACTATGGCTACACCTTC
J: TRBJ1-2
D: TRBD1
V: TRBV28
size: NA

CDR3: CASSLQTGGESEAFF
DNA: TGTGCCAGCAGCTTGCAGACAGGGGGTGAAAGTGAAGCTTTCTTT
J: TRBJ1-1
D: TRBD1
V: TRBV6-5
size: NA

CDR3: CASGDTITFNNSPLHF
DNA: TGTGCCAGCGGGGACACCATTACCTTCAATAATTCACCCCTCCACTTT
J: TRBJ1-6
D: NA
V: TRBV5-4
size: NA

CDR3: CASSSGGSSYNEQFF
DNA: TGTGCCAGCAGCTCAGGGGGGAGCTCCTACAATGAGCAGTTCTTC
J: TRBJ2-1
D: NA
V: TRBV7-2
size: NA

CDR3: CASSQDSTYLAKNIQYF
DNA: TGCGCCAGCAGCCAAGATTCGACATATCTAGCCAAAAACATTCAGTACTTC
J: TRBJ2-4
D: NA
V: TRBV4-3
size: NA

CDR3: CASKGRVAAPSTDTQYF
DNA: TGTGCCAGCAAGGGGAGGGTAGCGGCTCCATCCACAGATACGCAGTATTTT
J: TRBJ2-3
D: TRBD2
V: TRBV2
size: NA

CDR3: CASSPSGEYTEAFF
DNA: TGTGCCAGCAGCCCTTCAGGGGAGTACACTGAAGCTTTCTTT
J: TRBJ1-1
D: NA
V: TRBV27
size: NA

CDR3: CASSADRTSNQPQHF
DNA: TGTGCCAGCAGTGCCGACAGGACTAGCAATCAGCCCCAGCATTTT
J: TRBJ1-5
D: NA
V: TRBV6-5
size: NA

CDR3: CASRYRVSEQYF
DNA: TGTGCCAGCAGGTACAGGGTTAGCGAGCAGTACTTC
J: TRBJ2-7
D: NA
V: TRBV27
size: NA

CDR3: CSVQPTVVNTEAFF
DNA: TGCAGCGTCCAACCGACAGTAGTGAACACTGAAGCTTTCTTT
J: TRBJ1-1
D: NA
V: TRBV29-1
size: NA

CDR3: CAWSVGGGRGYNEQFF
DNA: TGTGCCTGGAGTGTTGGGGGCGGGAGGGGCTACAATGAGCAGTTCTTC
J: TRBJ2-1
D: TRBD2
V: TRBV30
size: NA

CDR3: CASSGGRTAKEQPQHF
DNA: TGTGCCAGCAGCGGAGGTAGGACAGCGAAGGAGCAGCCCCAGCATTTT
J: TRBJ1-5
D: NA
V: TRBV21-1
size: NA

CDR3: CASSGFGGSNTGELFF
DNA: TGTGCCAGCAGCGGGTTTGGCGGATCGAACACCGGGGAGCTGTTTTTT
J: TRBJ2-2
D: NA
V: TRBV5-6
size: NA

CDR3: CASSLVFRNPQQQYF
DNA: TGCGCCAGCAGCTTGGTTTTCAGGAACCCTCAACAGCAGTACTTC
J: TRBJ2-7
D: NA
V: TRBV5-1
size: NA

CDR3: CASSPEGQNTGELFF
DNA: TGTGCCAGCAGCCCAGAGGGACAGAACACCGGGGAGCTGTTTTTT
J: TRBJ2-2
D: NA
V: TRBV11-3
size: NA

CDR3: CAWSVSSSRGGTDTQYF
DNA: TGTGCCTGGAGTGTATCAAGCAGCCGGGGGGGCACAGATACGCAGTATTTT
J: TRBJ2-3
D: TRBD2
V: TRBV30
size: NA

CDR3: CASSKGQGGSGRMNEQFF
DNA: TGTGCCAGCAGCAAAGGACAGGGGGGCAGCGGGAGGATGAATGAGCAGTTCTTC
J: TRBJ2-1
D: NA
V: TRBV2
size: NA

CDR3: CASSEVRQGWAQPQHF
DNA: TGTGCCAGCAGTGAAGTCCGACAGGGGTGGGCACAGCCCCAGCATTTT
J: TRBJ1-5
D: TRBD1
V: TRBV2
size: once

CDR3: CASSPASTDTQYF
DNA: TGTGCCAGCTCACCGGCCAGCACAGATACGCAGTATTTT
J: TRBJ2-3
D: NA
V: TRBV18
size: NA

CDR3: CASSLHYEQYF
DNA: TGTGCCAGCAGCTTACACTACGAGCAGTACTTC
J: TRBJ2-7
D: NA
V: TRBV5-6
size: NA

CDR3: CASSFNRGSGEQYF
DNA: TGTGCCAGCAGCTTTAACAGGGGATCGGGGGAGCAGTACTTC
J: TRBJ2-7
D: TRBD1
V: TRBV7-2
size: NA

CDR3: CASSPTNREQYF
DNA: TGTGCCAGCAGCCCGACAAATCGCGAGCAGTACTTC
J: TRBJ2-7
D: NA
V: TRBV9
size: NA

CDR3: CASSYVQGAKNTEAFF
DNA: TGTGCCAGCAGTTACGTCCAGGGGGCCAAGAACACTGAAGCTTTCTTT
J: TRBJ1-1
D: TRBD1
V: TRBV6-5
size: NA

CDR3: CASSPRQGTSNQPQHF
DNA: TGTGCCAGCTCACCACGGCAGGGGACTAGCAATCAGCCCCAGCATTTT
J: TRBJ1-5
D: NA
V: TRBV18
size: few

CDR3: CASSLVRLSNSGNTIYF
DNA: TGTGCCAGCAGCTTGGTCCGCTTATCTAACTCTGGAAACACCATATATTTT
J: TRBJ1-3
D: NA
V: TRBV5-6
size: NA

CDR3: CASSPGLEETQYF
DNA: TGTGCCAGCTCACCTGGACTAGAAGAGACCCAGTACTTC
J: TRBJ2-5
D: TRBD2
V: TRBV18
size: NA

CDR3: CAGRGRERETQYF
DNA: TGTGCCGGTCGGGGGAGGGAAAGGGAGACCCAGTACTTC
J: TRBJ2-5
D: TRBD2
V: TRBV9
size: NA

CDR3: CASSPRTGVNQPQHF
DNA: TGTGCCAGCAGCCCGCGGACAGGGGTTAATCAGCCCCAGCATTTT
J: TRBJ1-5
D: TRBD1
V: TRBV7-2
size: few

CDR3: CASSTKGGGFTSLSGYTF
DNA: TGTGCCAGCAGCACAAAAGGGGGGGGATTTACCTCACTATCTGGCTACACCTTC
J: TRBJ1-2
D: NA
V: TRBV7-2
size: NA

CDR3: CASSEGREQYF
DNA: TGCGCCAGCAGTGAGGGGCGCGAGCAGTACTTC
J: TRBJ2-7
D: NA
V: TRBV10-2
size: NA

CDR3: CASSLSGRNTEAFF
DNA: TGTGCCAGCAGCTTGTCGGGTAGAAACACTGAAGCTTTCTTT
J: TRBJ1-1
D: NA
V: TRBV5-5
size: NA

CDR3: CASSLVGQGYSTDTQYF
DNA: TGTGCCAGCAGCTTAGTGGGACAGGGCTATAGCACAGATACGCAGTATTTT
J: TRBJ2-3
D: TRBD1
V: TRBV7-8
size: NA

CDR3: CASSRGLAGGPDSDTQYF
DNA: TGCGCCAGCAGCCGGGGACTAGCGGGGGGGCCGGATTCAGATACGCAGTATTTT
J: TRBJ2-3
D: TRBD2
V: TRBV5-1
size: NA

CDR3: CASSVGGGQHGYTF
DNA: TGTGCCAGCAGCGTAGGGGGAGGGCAGCATGGCTACACCTTC
J: TRBJ1-2
D: NA
V: TRBV9
size: NA

CDR3: CASSEGENSYYTF
DNA: TGTGCCAGCAGTGAAGGGGAGAATTCCTACTACACCTTC
J: TRBJ1-2
D: NA
V: TRBV6-1
size: NA

CDR3: CASSPGLAGVYTDTQYF
DNA: TGTGCCAGCAGCCCCGGACTAGCGGGAGTCTACACAGATACGCAGTATTTT
J: TRBJ2-3
D: TRBD2
V: TRBV7-9
size: once

CDR3: CASSPASGGAYEQYF
DNA: TGTGCCAGCTCACCGGCTAGCGGGGGGGCCTACGAGCAGTACTTC
J: TRBJ2-7
D: TRBD2
V: TRBV18
size: NA

CDR3: CASSPRVPKETQYF
DNA: TGCGCCAGCAGCCCCCGGGTGCCAAAAGAGACCCAGTACTTC
J: TRBJ2-5
D: NA
V: TRBV5-1
size: NA

CDR3: CASSFQTSWNEQFF
DNA: TGTGCCAGCAGCTTCCAGACTAGTTGGAATGAGCAGTTCTTC
J: TRBJ2-1
D: NA
V: TRBV5-6
size: NA

CDR3: CASSEGTSGSSGFF
DNA: TGTGCCAGCAGCGAAGGGACTAGCGGCTCCTCCGGGTTCTTC
J: TRBJ2-1
D: TRBD2
V: TRBV11-2
size: NA

CDR3: CASGTGGLDTQYF
DNA: TGTGCCAGCGGGACAGGGGGTTTGGATACGCAGTATTTT
J: TRBJ2-3
D: TRBD1
V: TRBV2
size: NA

CDR3: CASSFWTGPNNEQFF
DNA: TGCGCCAGCAGCTTCTGGACAGGGCCTAACAATGAGCAGTTCTTC
J: TRBJ2-1
D: TRBD1
V: TRBV5-1
size: NA

CDR3: CAGSDSGGTDTQYF
DNA: TGTGCCGGCAGCGACTCGGGGGGGACAGATACGCAGTATTTT
J: TRBJ2-3
D: TRBD2
V: TRBV6-4
size: NA

CDR3: CASKGTGVHEQYF
DNA: TGTGCCAGCAAAGGGACAGGGGTCCACGAGCAGTACTTC
J: TRBJ2-7
D: TRBD1
V: TRBV6-5
size: NA

CDR3: CASSHIYRDISYEQYF
DNA: TGTGCCAGCAGCCATATCTACAGGGACATCTCCTACGAGCAGTACTTC
J: TRBJ2-7
D: NA
V: TRBV11-2
size: NA

CDR3: CASNLGQGGTNEKLFF
DNA: TGTGCCAGCAACCTCGGACAGGGGGGCACTAATGAAAAACTGTTTTTT
J: TRBJ1-4
D: TRBD1
V: TRBV2
size: NA

CDR3: CASSQGPAGVSYNEQFF
DNA: TGCGCCAGCAGCCAAGGGCCAGCGGGGGTTTCCTACAATGAGCAGTTCTTC
J: TRBJ2-1
D: TRBD2
V: TRBV4-1
size: NA

CDR3: CASSFRGAEQYF
DNA: TGTGCCAGCAGCTTCCGGGGGGCAGAGCAGTACTTC
J: TRBJ2-7
D: NA
V: TRBV7-9
size: NA

CDR3: CASSSQFLSEEQYF
DNA: TGTGCCAGCAGTTCACAGTTTCTTTCTGAGGAGCAGTACTTC
J: TRBJ2-7
D: NA
V: TRBV7-6
size: NA

CDR3: CASSSGTGDYGYTF
DNA: TGTGCCAGCAGCTCGGGGACAGGAGATTATGGCTACACCTTC
J: TRBJ1-2
D: TRBD1
V: TRBV7-9
size: NA

CDR3: CASSVGPGGEKLFF
DNA: TGTGCCAGCAGCGTGGGCCCGGGGGGTGAAAAACTGTTTTTT
J: TRBJ1-4
D: NA
V: TRBV9
size: NA